The 20 T cell receptor beta chains presented below share a single source sample, sequenced in a study of T cell responses to AZD1222 COVID-19 vaccine. Profiling relied on immunoSEQ multiplex PCR, and the TCRdb table lists in-frame clones only, not all of them. The profile shows fewer than 150,000 clones, roughly 93% of them singletons. Source: peripheral blood, taken on day 0 of AZD1222 vaccination. The receptor source for this set is an adult in good health.

The rearrangement links TRBV6-6 to TRBJ2-3; D may be TRBD1 (5 bases). The CDR3 has 13 residues. CDR1 is MNHNY and CDR2 is SVGAGI in the germline V gene (reference sequence). V was cut by 0 bases and J by 6 bases, with 7 bases left in between. The CDR3 region has the DNA TGTGCCAGCAGTTACTCCAAGGGGGATACGCAGTATTTT. This encodes CASSYSKGDTQYF.

V gene TRBV3-1 (or the pseudogene TRBV3-2) combines with J gene TRBJ2-5; D gene uncertain. CDR3 length equals 15 residues. The germline CDR1 and CDR2 sequences are LGHDT and YNNKEL (reference sequence). V lost 0 bases and J lost 4, with 12 bases in between. The CDR3 loop is CASSQEGRIAETQYF. The CDR3, as DNA: TGTGCCAGCAGCCAAGAAGGACGCATAGCAGAGACCCAGTACTTC.

V gene TRBV12-3 or TRBV12-4 combines with J gene TRBJ2-7; perhaps TRBD2 as D (7 bases). Trimming pared 3 bases from V and 10 bases from J, leaving 16 bases between. The CDR3 runs 13 residues. For the CDR3, the DNA is TGTGCCAGCAGTTTCCTTGGGGGGGCCGTTCAGTACTTC. It specifies CASSFLGGAVQYF.

The chain joins TRBV5-6 to TRBJ2-2; 11 nucleotides agree with TRBD2. Germline values: CDR1 SGHDT, CDR2 YYEEEE. This CDR3 has 19 amino acids. V gave up 1 base and J gave up 4 bases; unmatched junction bases: 12. CDR3 nucleotides: TGTGCCAGCAGCTTGACGGATATTCTAGCGGGAGGCCGCACCGGGGAGCTGTTTTTT. Encoded protein: CASSLTDILAGGRTGELFF.

V usage is TRBV5-1 and J usage is TRBJ2-3; 7 bases align to TRBD1. The CDR3 runs 15 residues. Germline loops: CDR1 SGHRS, CDR2 YFSETQ. V was clipped by 3 bases and J by 1 base; unmatched bases: 5. The CDR3 sequence is CASSSTGAGTDTQYF. CDR3 coding DNA: TGCGCCAGCAGCTCTACAGGGGCAGGCACAGATACGCAGTATTTT. Full variable domain (rest looked up from reference TRBV5-1 and TRBJ2-3): KAGVTQTPRYLIKTRGQQVTLSCSPISGHRSVSWYQQTPGQGLQFLFEYFSETQRNKGNFPGRFSGRQFSNSRSEMNVSTLELGDSALYLCASSSTGAGTDTQYFGPGTRLTVL.

The chain is built from TRBV11-3 and TRBJ2-7; D possibly uses TRBD1 or TRBD2 (5 bases each). V was pared by 1 base and J by 0 bases, with 10 bases between. CDR3 length equals 15 residues. Germline V gene data show CDR1 as SGHNT and CDR2 as YENEEA. The CDR3 protein is CASSLGGSSSYEQYF. As DNA, the CDR3 is TGTGCCAGCAGCTTAGGGGGGTCCAGCTCCTACGAGCAGTACTTC.

The V gene is TRBV5-4, the J gene TRBJ1-2; weak D call: TRBD1 (6 bases). From germline, CDR1 is SGHNT and CDR2 YYREEE (reference sequence). V lost 2 bases and J lost 3, with 14 bases in between. The CDR3 runs 15 residues. The CDR3 bases are TGTGCCAGCAGCTTAAATCCGACAGGCGACTATGGCTACACCTTC. Translated, it gives CASSLNPTGDYGYTF.

The chain employs TRBV6-5 and TRBJ2-1; 7 nucleotides agree with TRBD1. CDR3 length: 15 amino acids. Trimming cost V 8 bases and J 3 bases; bases outside gene matches: 10. Looked up from germline, CDR1 is MNHEY and CDR2 is SVGAGI. CDR3 in DNA: TGTGCCAGCGGAAAACTGGACAGGATCTACAATGAGCAGTTCTTC. Its protein is CASGKLDRIYNEQFF.

The CDR3 DNA sequence: TGTGCCAGCAGCGTAGCCCCGGGACAGGGGAACACTGAAGCTTTCTTT. The encoded protein is CASSVAPGQGNTEAFF. J is TRBJ1-1 and V is TRBV9, with 9 nucleotides matching TRBD1. Germline V gene lookup returns CDR1 SGDLS and CDR2 YYNGEE. V was clipped by 0 bases and J by 1 base; unmatched bases: 4. The CDR3 has 16 residues. Drawing the rest from reference TRBV9 and TRBJ1-1, the complete variable domain is DSGVTQTPKHLITATGQRVTLRCSPRSGDLSVYWYQQSLDQGLQFLIQYYNGEERAKGNILERFSAQQFPDLHSELNLSSLELGDSALYFCASSVAPGQGNTEAFFGQGTRLTVV.

This clone has only one observation. This sequence joins TRBV6-5 and TRBJ2-5; D gene unclear. The CDR3 runs 11 residues. Germline CDR1 and CDR2: MNHEY and SVGAGI. V was shortened by 5 bases and J by 5 bases, with 6 bases between the two germline ends. CDR3 protein: CASSQRETQYF. CDR3 bases: TGTGCCAGCAGTCAACGGGAGACCCAGTACTTC.

This chain connects TRBV5-1 to TRBJ2-3, with 13 bases that match TRBD2. This CDR3 is built from 16 residues. Germline loops: CDR1 SGHRS, CDR2 YFSETQ. With 4 bases clipped from V and 5 bases from J, the junction kept 7 bases outside the gene matches. The CDR3, as DNA: TGCGCCAGCAGCCCCGGGACTAGCGGGACGATAGATACGCAGTATTTT. Its protein is CASSPGTSGTIDTQYF.

The chain employs TRBV4-1 and TRBJ2-1, with 7 bases that match TRBD1. This CDR3 spans 13 amino acids. Germline V gene data show CDR1 as MGHRA and CDR2 as YSYEKL. V dropped 3 bases and J dropped 10; count of bases not matched to a gene: 6. The chain's CDR3 is CASSHRGSREQFF. The CDR3 DNA sequence: TGCGCCAGCAGCCACAGGGGGAGTCGGGAGCAGTTCTTC.

The chain has TRBV5-4 and TRBJ2-7, with a weak D call TRBD2 (6 bases). The CDR3 is 15 amino acids. The germline V gene encodes CDR1 SGHNT and CDR2 YYREEE (reference sequence). V dropped 4 bases and J dropped 7 bases, with 21 bases sitting between them. The CDR3 DNA is TGTGCCAGCAGCATCGGGGCGGGGAGAGGTGGGGAGCAGTACTTC. It translates to CASSIGAGRGGEQYF.

The gene calls are TRBV28 and TRBJ1-5; TRBD1 matches 8 bases. Germline lookup yields CDR1 MDHEN and CDR2 SYDVKM. The ends lost 8 bases at V and 4 bases at J; junction bases unmatched: 1. The CDR3 extends over 12 amino acids. CDR3: CASRTGNQPQHF. CDR3 nucleotides: TGTGCCAGCCGGACAGGGAATCAGCCCCAGCATTTT.

The chain carries TRBV19 and TRBJ1-5, with 9 bases lining up with TRBD1. Trimming took 4 bases from V and 5 from J; bases not matched to a gene: 12. CDR1 LNHDA and CDR2 SQIVND come from the germline V gene (reference sequence). This CDR3 is 17 amino acids long. The CDR3 loop reads CASSRQGGRALYQPQHF. The CDR3 DNA reads as TGTGCCAGTAGTAGACAGGGGGGTAGGGCGTTATATCAGCCCCAGCATTTT. The full variable domain, in which reference TRBV19 and TRBJ1-5 provide the parts outside the CDR3, is DGGITQSPKYLFRKEGQNVTLSCEQNLNHDAMYWYRQDPGQGLRLIYYSQIVNDFQKGDIAEGYSVSREKKESFPLTVTSAQKNPTAFYLCASSRQGGRALYQPQHFGDGTRLSIL.

This chain links TRBV28 with TRBJ2-2; TRBD2 agrees at 9 bases. From germline, CDR1 is MDHEN and CDR2 SYDVKM. Trimming cost V 5 bases and J 7 bases; bases outside gene matches: 5. The CDR3 spans 14 residues. The CDR3 spells CASSPRGGVGELFF. The CDR3 region has the DNA TGTGCCAGCAGTCCCCGCGGGGGGGTCGGGGAGCTGTTTTTT.

This chain uses TRBV15 with TRBJ1-6; 7 nucleotides match TRBD1. The CDR3 extends over 16 amino acids. The trim removed 5 bases at V and 4 bases at J, leaving 8 bases unmatched. Germline-derived CDR1 and CDR2 are LNHNV and YYDKDF (reference sequence). CDR3 sequence (DNA): TGTGCCACCAGCCGGATTATGGGACAGTATAATTCACCCCTCCACTTT. Its translation is CATSRIMGQYNSPLHF. The full variable domain, rest sourced from reference TRBV15 and TRBJ1-6, is DAMVIQNPRYQVTQFGKPVTLSCSQTLNHNVMYWYQQKSSQAPKLLFHYYDKDFNNEADTPDNFQSRRPNTSFCFLDIRSPGLGDTAMYLCATSRIMGQYNSPLHFGNGTRLTVT.

The chain couples TRBV10-3 to TRBJ2-7; the D is unclear. The ends were cut back, 7 bases at V and 0 bases at J, with 10 bases in the middle. Germline V CDR1 and CDR2: ENHRY, SYGVKD. The CDR3 sequence is 13 residues long. CDR3: CAIMGSDSYEQYF. For the CDR3, the DNA is TGTGCCATCATGGGCAGTGACTCCTACGAGCAGTACTTC.

This sequence joins TRBV18 and TRBJ1-1; 7 bases are a match to TRBD1. Germline CDR1 is KGHSH and CDR2 is LQKENI. There are 14 residues in the CDR3. Losses at the gene ends were 8 bases for V and 5 bases for J; bases not matched to a gene: 11. CDR3 DNA: TGTGCCAGCACCACTTCGGGACAGCATACTGAAGCTTTCTTT. This encodes CASTTSGQHTEAFF. Based on the CDR3 plus reference TRBV18 and TRBJ1-1, the full variable domain is NAGVMQNPRHLVRRRGQEARLRCSPMKGHSHVYWYRQLPEEGLKFMVYLQKENIIDESGMPKERFSAEFPKEGPSILRIQQVVRGDSAAYFCASTTSGQHTEAFFGQGTRLTVV.

The CDR3 DNA reads TGTGCCAGCAGCCAAGATTACAGGGGGAATGAAAAACTGTTTTTT. Residues: CASSQDYRGNEKLFF. V gene TRBV3-1 (or the pseudogene TRBV3-2) combines with J gene TRBJ1-4; 8 positions match TRBD1. Germline-derived CDR1 and CDR2 are LGHDT and YNNKEL (reference sequence). The CDR3 spans 15 residues. J was trimmed by 5 bases and V by 0 bases; bases with no gene match: 2.